A selection of T cell receptor beta chains follows, all from one sample in a study of blood T cell repertoires in COVID-19. Method: immunoSEQ multiplex PCR; TCRdb's copy keeps in-frame clones and lacks some. The repertoire consists of 200,000 to 250,000 clones, with around 89% occurring once and the leading ten covering about 1.2%. Sequencing was carried out using PBMCs or T cells enriched from blood (not recorded which). These TCRs come from a man aged 30 to 39 who had recovered from COVID-19. CDR3s include the opening cysteine and the closing phenylalanine or tryptophan. The order of the fields is CDR3 protein, CDR3 DNA, J gene, D gene, V gene, CDR3 length, clone size. The D gene is left open where the match is weak. Rows may omit the clone size; those that give it use once, few, many or a size class.

CDR3aa: CASSPAGTGNYGYTF
CDR3nt: TGTGCCAGCAGTCCCGCCGGGACAGGGAACTATGGCTACACCTTC
j_gene: TRBJ1-2
d_gene: TRBD1
v_gene: TRBV6-5
len: 15
abundance: NA

CDR3aa: CASSSFGTANTEAFF
CDR3nt: TGCGCCAGCAGCTCGTTCGGGACAGCGAACACTGAAGCTTTCTTT
j_gene: TRBJ1-1
d_gene: TRBD1
v_gene: TRBV5-1
len: 15
abundance: NA

CDR3aa: CASSQPEGWGTNEKLFF
CDR3nt: TGTGCCAGCAGCCAACCGGAGGGGTGGGGAACTAATGAAAAACTGTTTTTT
j_gene: TRBJ1-4
d_gene: NA
v_gene: TRBV3-1/TRBV3-2
len: 17
abundance: once

CDR3aa: CASSFGTGGETTSYEQYF
CDR3nt: TGCGCCAGCAGCTTCGGGACAGGGGGCGAGACCACCTCCTACGAGCAGTACTTC
j_gene: TRBJ2-7
d_gene: TRBD1
v_gene: TRBV5-1
len: 18
abundance: NA

CDR3aa: CASRQPMDSPSSPLHF
CDR3nt: TGTGCCAGCAGGCAACCCATGGACAGTCCAAGTTCACCCCTCCACTTT
j_gene: TRBJ1-6
d_gene: NA
v_gene: TRBV7-9
len: 16
abundance: NA

CDR3aa: CASSSLPGQSTGELFF
CDR3nt: TGTGCCAGCAGTTCCCTTCCGGGACAGTCCACCGGGGAGCTGTTTTTT
j_gene: TRBJ2-2
d_gene: TRBD1
v_gene: TRBV7-6
len: 16
abundance: NA

CDR3aa: CASRTSGASTDTQYF
CDR3nt: TGTGCCAGCAGAACTAGCGGTGCTAGCACAGATACGCAGTATTTT
j_gene: TRBJ2-3
d_gene: TRBD2
v_gene: TRBV11-2
len: 15
abundance: NA

CDR3aa: CASSITGEGTIYF
CDR3nt: TGTGCCAGCAGCATAACAGGGGAAGGCACCATATATTTT
j_gene: TRBJ1-3
d_gene: TRBD1
v_gene: TRBV12-3/TRBV12-4
len: 13
abundance: once

CDR3aa: CASSTVNTEAFF
CDR3nt: TGTGCCAGCAGCACAGTGAACACTGAAGCTTTCTTT
j_gene: TRBJ1-1
d_gene: NA
v_gene: TRBV7-9
len: 12
abundance: NA

CDR3aa: CASSMFRATEAFF
CDR3nt: TGTGCCAGTAGTATGTTCAGGGCCACTGAAGCTTTCTTT
j_gene: TRBJ1-1
d_gene: NA
v_gene: TRBV19
len: 13
abundance: NA

CDR3aa: CASSATAAYEQYF
CDR3nt: TGTGCCAGCTCCGCGACTGCAGCCTACGAGCAGTACTTC
j_gene: TRBJ2-7
d_gene: NA
v_gene: TRBV6-6
len: 13
abundance: NA

CDR3aa: CASSPPRGLARTRDTQYF
CDR3nt: TGTGCCAGCAGCCCCCCGCGGGGACTAGCGAGAACAAGGGATACGCAGTATTTT
j_gene: TRBJ2-3
d_gene: TRBD2
v_gene: TRBV13
len: 18
abundance: NA

CDR3aa: CASSFGGTSTDTQYF
CDR3nt: TGTGCCAGCAGCTTTGGGGGCACGTCCACAGATACGCAGTATTTT
j_gene: TRBJ2-3
d_gene: NA
v_gene: TRBV11-3
len: 15
abundance: NA

CDR3aa: CSVCFSVKPEQYF
CDR3nt: TGCAGCGTTTGTTTTTCCGTAAAGCCCGAGCAGTACTTC
j_gene: TRBJ2-7
d_gene: NA
v_gene: TRBV29-1
len: 13
abundance: NA

CDR3aa: CASSQTRNTEAFF
CDR3nt: TGCGCCAGCAGCCAAACACGGAACACTGAAGCTTTCTTT
j_gene: TRBJ1-1
d_gene: NA
v_gene: TRBV4-3
len: 13
abundance: NA

CDR3aa: CASPIFTGKSEAFF
CDR3nt: TGTGCCAGCCCCATTTTTACAGGGAAGTCTGAAGCTTTCTTT
j_gene: TRBJ1-1
d_gene: NA
v_gene: TRBV21-1
len: 14
abundance: NA

CDR3aa: CSVEKPGQGSEKLFF
CDR3nt: TGCAGCGTTGAAAAGCCGGGACAGGGTAGCGAAAAACTGTTTTTT
j_gene: TRBJ1-4
d_gene: TRBD1
v_gene: TRBV29-1
len: 15
abundance: NA

CDR3aa: CASSSDRTNYGYTF
CDR3nt: TGTGCCAGCAGCTCGGACAGGACTAACTATGGCTACACCTTC
j_gene: TRBJ1-2
d_gene: TRBD1
v_gene: TRBV7-9
len: 14
abundance: NA

CDR3aa: CASSHNSNSPLHF
CDR3nt: TGTGCCAGCAGCCATAACAGCAATTCACCCCTCCACTTT
j_gene: TRBJ1-6
d_gene: NA
v_gene: TRBV3-1/TRBV3-2
len: 13
abundance: NA

CDR3aa: CASSLGVGDSNQPQHF
CDR3nt: TGTGCCAGCAGCTTAGGGGTTGGAGATAGCAATCAGCCCCAGCATTTT
j_gene: TRBJ1-5
d_gene: NA
v_gene: TRBV11-2
len: 16
abundance: once

CDR3aa: CASSPFNVGATEAFF
CDR3nt: TGTGCCAGCAGCCCCTTTAACGTTGGGGCCACTGAAGCTTTCTTT
j_gene: TRBJ1-1
d_gene: NA
v_gene: TRBV7-2
len: 15
abundance: NA

CDR3aa: CSASVTGGAVADTQYF
CDR3nt: TGCAGTGCTAGTGTCACCGGGGGGGCCGTGGCAGATACGCAGTATTTT
j_gene: TRBJ2-3
d_gene: TRBD2
v_gene: TRBV20-1
len: 16
abundance: NA

CDR3aa: CASSPGTNTDTQYF
CDR3nt: TGTGCCAGCAGTCCCGGGACTAACACAGATACGCAGTATTTT
j_gene: TRBJ2-3
d_gene: TRBD2
v_gene: TRBV27
len: 14
abundance: NA

CDR3aa: CASSEEAGPEPQHF
CDR3nt: TGTGCCAGCAGTGAAGAGGCAGGGCCGGAGCCCCAGCATTTT
j_gene: TRBJ1-5
d_gene: NA
v_gene: TRBV2
len: 14
abundance: few

CDR3aa: CASTRELYNSPLHF
CDR3nt: TGCGCCAGCACACGGGAACTCTATAATTCACCCCTCCACTTT
j_gene: TRBJ1-6
d_gene: NA
v_gene: TRBV4-1
len: 14
abundance: few

CDR3aa: CASSDFLGQVNTEAFF
CDR3nt: TGTGCCAGCAGTGATTTTTTGGGACAGGTGAACACTGAAGCTTTCTTT
j_gene: TRBJ1-1
d_gene: TRBD1
v_gene: TRBV2
len: 16
abundance: NA

CDR3aa: CASKGFETGELFF
CDR3nt: TGTGCCAGCAAGGGGTTTGAAACCGGGGAGCTGTTTTTT
j_gene: TRBJ2-2
d_gene: NA
v_gene: TRBV7-9
len: 13
abundance: once

CDR3aa: CATMGGGPYIRELFF
CDR3nt: TGTGCCACCATGGGGGGAGGGCCCTATATCCGGGAGCTGTTTTTT
j_gene: TRBJ2-2
d_gene: TRBD2
v_gene: TRBV6-5
len: 15
abundance: NA

CDR3aa: CASSQYTGELFF
CDR3nt: TGTGCCAGCAGTCAATACACCGGGGAGCTGTTTTTT
j_gene: TRBJ2-2
d_gene: NA
v_gene: TRBV6-5
len: 12
abundance: NA

CDR3aa: CAWRDRRYGYTF
CDR3nt: TGTGCCTGGAGGGACAGGAGGTATGGCTACACCTTC
j_gene: TRBJ1-2
d_gene: TRBD1
v_gene: TRBV30
len: 12
abundance: few

CDR3aa: CASSHTTGNYGYTF
CDR3nt: TGTGCCAGCAGCCATACTACAGGGAACTATGGCTACACCTTC
j_gene: TRBJ1-2
d_gene: NA
v_gene: TRBV6-1
len: 14
abundance: NA

CDR3aa: CASSLYTGELFF
CDR3nt: TGTGCCAGCAGTTTATACACCGGGGAGCTGTTTTTT
j_gene: TRBJ2-2
d_gene: NA
v_gene: TRBV6-2/TRBV6-3
len: 12
abundance: NA

CDR3aa: CASSGLAGPSTDTQYF
CDR3nt: TGTGCCAGCAGCGGACTAGCGGGACCTAGCACAGATACGCAGTATTTT
j_gene: TRBJ2-3
d_gene: TRBD2
v_gene: TRBV9
len: 16
abundance: NA

CDR3aa: CASSSTLGTEQETQYF
CDR3nt: TGTGCCAGCAGCTCAACCCTAGGGACAGAACAAGAGACCCAGTACTTC
j_gene: TRBJ2-5
d_gene: TRBD1
v_gene: TRBV11-3
len: 16
abundance: NA

CDR3aa: CASSSPRLAAQFF
CDR3nt: TGTGCCAGCAGTTCCCCTAGGCTAGCGGCGCAGTTCTTC
j_gene: TRBJ2-1
d_gene: TRBD2
v_gene: TRBV28
len: 13
abundance: NA

CDR3aa: CASSLVSGTQYF
CDR3nt: TGTGCCAGCAGCTTGGTTTCCGGTACGCAGTATTTT
j_gene: TRBJ2-3
d_gene: NA
v_gene: TRBV5-4
len: 12
abundance: NA

CDR3aa: CASSDRNRDSGNTIYF
CDR3nt: TGTGCCAGCAGCGACCGGAACAGGGATTCTGGAAACACCATATATTTT
j_gene: TRBJ1-3
d_gene: NA
v_gene: TRBV9
len: 16
abundance: NA

CDR3aa: CASSLRTGGLIPEAFF
CDR3nt: TGTGCCAGCAGCCTACGGACAGGGGGATTGATACCTGAAGCTTTCTTT
j_gene: TRBJ1-1
d_gene: TRBD1
v_gene: TRBV3-1/TRBV3-2
len: 16
abundance: NA

CDR3aa: CASSYSGTGAGAFF
CDR3nt: TGTGCCAGCAGTTACTCCGGGACAGGGGCGGGAGCTTTCTTT
j_gene: TRBJ1-1
d_gene: TRBD1
v_gene: TRBV6-5
len: 14
abundance: NA

CDR3aa: CSVEIGTGVEKLFF
CDR3nt: TGCAGCGTTGAAATTGGGACAGGGGTCGAAAAACTGTTTTTT
j_gene: TRBJ1-4
d_gene: TRBD1
v_gene: TRBV29-1
len: 14
abundance: NA

CDR3aa: CASSLYGQGFEQYF
CDR3nt: TGTGCCAGCAGTTTATACGGACAGGGGTTCGAGCAGTACTTC
j_gene: TRBJ2-7
d_gene: TRBD1
v_gene: TRBV28
len: 14
abundance: NA

CDR3aa: CASSLGPEGNQPQHF
CDR3nt: TGTGCCAGCAGTTTAGGGCCGGAGGGGAATCAGCCCCAGCATTTT
j_gene: TRBJ1-5
d_gene: NA
v_gene: TRBV2
len: 15
abundance: NA